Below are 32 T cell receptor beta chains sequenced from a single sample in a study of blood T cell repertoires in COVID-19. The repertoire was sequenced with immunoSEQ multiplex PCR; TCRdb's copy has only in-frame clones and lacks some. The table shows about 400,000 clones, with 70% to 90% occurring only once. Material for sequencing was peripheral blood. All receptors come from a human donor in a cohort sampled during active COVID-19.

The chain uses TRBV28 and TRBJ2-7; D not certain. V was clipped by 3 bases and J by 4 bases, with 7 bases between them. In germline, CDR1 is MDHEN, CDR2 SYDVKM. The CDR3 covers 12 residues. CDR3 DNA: TGTGCCAGCAGTTTTACTCTTTACGAGCAGTACTTC. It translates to CASSFTLYEQYF.

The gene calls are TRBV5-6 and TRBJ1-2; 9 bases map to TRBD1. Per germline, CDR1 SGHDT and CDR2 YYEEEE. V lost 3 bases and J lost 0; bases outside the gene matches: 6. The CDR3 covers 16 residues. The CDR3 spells CASSWEGQGTNYGYTF. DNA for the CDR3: TGTGCCAGCAGCTGGGAAGGACAGGGGACTAACTATGGCTACACCTTC.

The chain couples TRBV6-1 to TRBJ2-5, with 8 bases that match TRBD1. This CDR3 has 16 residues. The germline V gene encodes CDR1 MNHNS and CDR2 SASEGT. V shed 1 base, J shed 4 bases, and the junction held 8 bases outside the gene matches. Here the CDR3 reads CASSEGLRTGSETQYF. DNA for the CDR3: TGTGCCAGCAGTGAAGGCCTTAGGACAGGGTCAGAGACCCAGTACTTC.

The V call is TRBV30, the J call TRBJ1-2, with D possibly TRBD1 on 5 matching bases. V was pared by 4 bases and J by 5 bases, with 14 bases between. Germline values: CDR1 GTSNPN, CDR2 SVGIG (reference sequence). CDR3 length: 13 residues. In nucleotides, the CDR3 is TGTGCCTGGACAGCTGACAGAGGATATGGCTACACCTTC. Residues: CAWTADRGYGYTF.

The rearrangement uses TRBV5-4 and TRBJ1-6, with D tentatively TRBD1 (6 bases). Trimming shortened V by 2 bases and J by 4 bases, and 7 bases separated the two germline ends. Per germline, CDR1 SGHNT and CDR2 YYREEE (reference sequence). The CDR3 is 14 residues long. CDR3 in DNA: TGTGCCAGCAGCTTACAGGGTTATAATTCACCCCTCCACTTT. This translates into CASSLQGYNSPLHF. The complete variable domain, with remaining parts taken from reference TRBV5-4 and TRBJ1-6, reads ETGVTQSPTHLIKTRGQQVTLRCSSQSGHNTVSWYQQALGQGPQFIFQYYREEENGRGNFPPRFSGLQFPNYSSELNVNALELDDSALYLCASSLQGYNSPLHFGNGTRLTVT.

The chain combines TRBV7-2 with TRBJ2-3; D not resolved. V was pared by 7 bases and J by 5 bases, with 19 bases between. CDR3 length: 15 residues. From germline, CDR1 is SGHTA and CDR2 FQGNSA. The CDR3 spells CASKILPLVQDTQYF. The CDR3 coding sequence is TGTGCCAGCAAAATACTGCCTCTAGTTCAAGATACGCAGTATTTT.

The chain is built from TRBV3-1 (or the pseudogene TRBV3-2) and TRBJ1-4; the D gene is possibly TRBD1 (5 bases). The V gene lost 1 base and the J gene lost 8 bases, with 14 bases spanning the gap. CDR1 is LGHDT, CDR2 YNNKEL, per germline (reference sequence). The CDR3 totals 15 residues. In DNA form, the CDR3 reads TGTGCCAGCAGCCAAGGACCGGGGGGGTGGGAAAAACTGTTTTTT. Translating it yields CASSQGPGGWEKLFF.

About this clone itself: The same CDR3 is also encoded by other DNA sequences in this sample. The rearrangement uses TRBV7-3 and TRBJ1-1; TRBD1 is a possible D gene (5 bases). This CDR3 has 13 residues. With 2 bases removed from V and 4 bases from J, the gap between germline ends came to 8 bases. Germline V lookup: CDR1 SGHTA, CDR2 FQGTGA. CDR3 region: CASSLRGGTEAFF. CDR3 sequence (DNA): TGTGCCAGCAGCTTACGGGGGGGCACTGAAGCTTTCTTT.

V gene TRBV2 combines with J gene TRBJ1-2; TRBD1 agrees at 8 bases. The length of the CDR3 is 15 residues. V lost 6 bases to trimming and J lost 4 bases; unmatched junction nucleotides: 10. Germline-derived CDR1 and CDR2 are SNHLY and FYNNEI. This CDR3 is CASRPGQGVGYGYTF. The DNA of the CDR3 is TGTGCCAGCAGGCCCGGACAGGGCGTGGGCTATGGCTACACCTTC. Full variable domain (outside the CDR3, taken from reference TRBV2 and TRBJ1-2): EPEVTQTPSHQVTQMGQEVILRCVPISNHLYFYWYRQILGQKVEFLVSFYNNEISEKSEIFDDQFSVERPDGSNFTLKIRSTKLEDSAMYFCASRPGQGVGYGYTFGSGTRLTVV.

DNA for the CDR3: TGTGCCAGCAGGCAACGGGGGGGCAGCTCCTATGGCTACACCTTC. Translating it yields CASRQRGGSSYGYTF. The J gene is TRBJ1-2, the V gene TRBV7-3; D is perhaps TRBD1 (6 bases). The V gene lost 6 bases and the J gene lost 4 bases, with 18 bases spanning the gap. Germline assignment: CDR1 SGHTA and CDR2 FQGTGA. The CDR3 has 15 amino acids.

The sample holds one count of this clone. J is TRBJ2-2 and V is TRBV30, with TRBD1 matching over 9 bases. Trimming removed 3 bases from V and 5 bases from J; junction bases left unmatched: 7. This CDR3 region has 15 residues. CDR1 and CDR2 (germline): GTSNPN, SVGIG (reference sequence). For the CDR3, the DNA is TGTGCCTGGAGGTCCGGGACAGGGTGGACCGGGGAGCTGTTTTTT. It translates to CAWRSGTGWTGELFF.

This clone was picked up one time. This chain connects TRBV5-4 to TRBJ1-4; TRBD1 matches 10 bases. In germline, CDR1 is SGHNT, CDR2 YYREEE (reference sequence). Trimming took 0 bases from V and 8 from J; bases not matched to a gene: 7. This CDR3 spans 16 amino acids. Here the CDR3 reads CASSLGPGQGIEKLFF. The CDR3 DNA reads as TGTGCCAGCAGCTTGGGACCGGGACAGGGGATAGAAAAACTGTTTTTT.

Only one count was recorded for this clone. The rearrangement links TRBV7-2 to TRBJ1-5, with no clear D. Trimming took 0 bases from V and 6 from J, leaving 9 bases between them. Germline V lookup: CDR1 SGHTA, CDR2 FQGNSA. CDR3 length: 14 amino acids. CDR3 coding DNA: TGTGCCAGCAGCTTAGCGTCAGATACTCAGCCCCAGCATTTT. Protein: CASSLASDTQPQHF.

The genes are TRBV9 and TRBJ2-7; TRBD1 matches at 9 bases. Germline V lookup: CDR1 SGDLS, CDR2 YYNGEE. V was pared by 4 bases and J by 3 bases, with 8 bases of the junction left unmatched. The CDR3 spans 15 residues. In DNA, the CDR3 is TGTGCCAGCAGCCCCACGGGACAGGGTAACTACGAGCAGTACTTC. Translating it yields CASSPTGQGNYEQYF.

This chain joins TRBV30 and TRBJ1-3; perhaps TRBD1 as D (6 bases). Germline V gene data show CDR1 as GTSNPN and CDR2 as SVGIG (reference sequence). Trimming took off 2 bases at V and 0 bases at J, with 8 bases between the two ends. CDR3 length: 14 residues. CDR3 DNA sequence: TGTGCCTGGAGTCAGGGGCTCTCTGGAAACACCATATATTTT. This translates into CAWSQGLSGNTIYF.

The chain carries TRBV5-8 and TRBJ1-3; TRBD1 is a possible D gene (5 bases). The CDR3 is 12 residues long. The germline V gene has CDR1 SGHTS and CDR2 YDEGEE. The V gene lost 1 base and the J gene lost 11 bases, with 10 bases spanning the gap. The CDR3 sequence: CASSLRGTAIYF. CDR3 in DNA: TGTGCCAGCAGCTTGCGCGGGACGGCCATATATTTT.

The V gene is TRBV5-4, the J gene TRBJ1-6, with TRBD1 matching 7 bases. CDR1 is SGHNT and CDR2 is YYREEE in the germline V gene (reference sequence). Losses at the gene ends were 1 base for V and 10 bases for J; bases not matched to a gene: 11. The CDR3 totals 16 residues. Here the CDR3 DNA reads TGTGCCAGCAGCTTGTATGCAGGGGGTGAGAAATCACCCCTCCACTTT. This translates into CASSLYAGGEKSPLHF.

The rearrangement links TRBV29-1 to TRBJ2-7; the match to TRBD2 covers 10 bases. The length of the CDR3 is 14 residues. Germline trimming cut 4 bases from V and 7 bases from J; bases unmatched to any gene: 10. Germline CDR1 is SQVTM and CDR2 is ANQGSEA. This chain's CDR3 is CSVVEREGLREQYF. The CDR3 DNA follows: TGCAGCGTTGTTGAGCGGGAGGGCCTGAGGGAGCAGTACTTC.

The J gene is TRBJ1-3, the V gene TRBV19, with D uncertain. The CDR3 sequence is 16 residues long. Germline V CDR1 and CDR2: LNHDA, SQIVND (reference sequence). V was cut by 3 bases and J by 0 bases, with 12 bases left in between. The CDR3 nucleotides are TGTGCCAGTAGTATGAGGACGGGATTCTCTGGAAACACCATATATTTT. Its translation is CASSMRTGFSGNTIYF.

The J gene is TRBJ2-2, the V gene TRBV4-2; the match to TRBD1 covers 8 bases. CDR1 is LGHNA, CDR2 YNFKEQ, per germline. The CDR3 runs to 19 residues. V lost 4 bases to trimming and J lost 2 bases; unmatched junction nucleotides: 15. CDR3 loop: CASSRHGGQGFSNTGELFF. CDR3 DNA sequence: TGTGCCAGCAGCCGCCACGGTGGACAGGGCTTTTCCAACACCGGGGAGCTGTTTTTT.

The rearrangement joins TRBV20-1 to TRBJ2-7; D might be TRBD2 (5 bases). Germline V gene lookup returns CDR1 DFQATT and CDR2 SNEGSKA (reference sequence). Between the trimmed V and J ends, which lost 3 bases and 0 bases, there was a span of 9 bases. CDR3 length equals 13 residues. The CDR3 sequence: CSASGLDSYEQYF. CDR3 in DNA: TGCAGTGCTAGTGGACTCGACTCCTACGAGCAGTACTTC.

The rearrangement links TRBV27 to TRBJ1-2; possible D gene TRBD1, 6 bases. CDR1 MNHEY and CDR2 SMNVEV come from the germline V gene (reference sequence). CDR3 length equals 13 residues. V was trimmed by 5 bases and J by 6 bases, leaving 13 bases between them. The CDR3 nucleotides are TGTGCCAGCAGTGATACAGGGCTCGATGGCTACACCTTC. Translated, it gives CASSDTGLDGYTF.

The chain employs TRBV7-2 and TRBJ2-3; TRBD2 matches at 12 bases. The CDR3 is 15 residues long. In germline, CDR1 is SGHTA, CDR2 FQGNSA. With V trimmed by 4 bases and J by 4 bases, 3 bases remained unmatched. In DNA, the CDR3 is TGTGCCAGCAGCTATCTAGCGGGGGGGCCAGATACGCAGTATTTT. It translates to CASSYLAGGPDTQYF.

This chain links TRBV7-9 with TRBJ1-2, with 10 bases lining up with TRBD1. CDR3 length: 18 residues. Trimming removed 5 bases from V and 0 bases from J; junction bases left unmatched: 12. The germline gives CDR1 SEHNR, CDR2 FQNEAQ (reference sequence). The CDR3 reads CASSHNPGQGYSNYGYTF. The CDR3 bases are TGTGCCAGCAGCCACAACCCGGGACAGGGGTACTCTAACTATGGCTACACCTTC.

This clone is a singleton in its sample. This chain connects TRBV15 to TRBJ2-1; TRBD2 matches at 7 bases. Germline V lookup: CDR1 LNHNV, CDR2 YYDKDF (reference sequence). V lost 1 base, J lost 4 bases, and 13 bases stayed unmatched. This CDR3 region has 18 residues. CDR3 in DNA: TGTGCCACCAGCAGAGCCCGGGCATTCAGCGGGACTTACAATGAGCAGTTCTTC. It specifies CATSRARAFSGTYNEQFF.

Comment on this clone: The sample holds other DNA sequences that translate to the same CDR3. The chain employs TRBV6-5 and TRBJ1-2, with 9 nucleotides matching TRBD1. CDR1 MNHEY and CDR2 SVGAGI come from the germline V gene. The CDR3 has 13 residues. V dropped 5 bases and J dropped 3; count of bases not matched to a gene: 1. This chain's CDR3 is CASSRQGDYGYTF. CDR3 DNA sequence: TGTGCCAGCAGTCGACAGGGGGACTATGGCTACACCTTC.

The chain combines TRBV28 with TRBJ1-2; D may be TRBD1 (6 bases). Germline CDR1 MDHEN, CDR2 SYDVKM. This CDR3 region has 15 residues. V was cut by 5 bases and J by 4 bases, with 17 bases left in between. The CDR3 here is CASSPSGTTSYGYTF. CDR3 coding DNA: TGTGCCAGCAGTCCTTCCGGGACAACCTCCTATGGCTACACCTTC.

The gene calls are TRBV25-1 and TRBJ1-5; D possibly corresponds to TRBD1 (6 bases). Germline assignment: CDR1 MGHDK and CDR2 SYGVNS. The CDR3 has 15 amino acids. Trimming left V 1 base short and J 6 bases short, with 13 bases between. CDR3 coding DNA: TGTGCCAGCAGTGAATCTTCAGGGGAGGGTCAGCCCCAGCATTTT. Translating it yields CASSESSGEGQPQHF.

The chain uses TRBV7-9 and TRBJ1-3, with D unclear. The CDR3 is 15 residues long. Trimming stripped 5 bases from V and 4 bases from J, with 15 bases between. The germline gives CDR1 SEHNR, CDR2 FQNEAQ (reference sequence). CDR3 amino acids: CASSPGYNEGNTIYF. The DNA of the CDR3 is TGTGCCAGCAGCCCGGGGTACAACGAGGGAAACACCATATATTTT.

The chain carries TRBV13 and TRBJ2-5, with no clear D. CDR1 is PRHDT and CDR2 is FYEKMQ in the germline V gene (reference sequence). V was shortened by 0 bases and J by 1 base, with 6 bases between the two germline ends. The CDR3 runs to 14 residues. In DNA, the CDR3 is TGTGCCAGCAGCTTAGGTACTATCCAAGAGACCCAGTACTTC. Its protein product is CASSLGTIQETQYF.

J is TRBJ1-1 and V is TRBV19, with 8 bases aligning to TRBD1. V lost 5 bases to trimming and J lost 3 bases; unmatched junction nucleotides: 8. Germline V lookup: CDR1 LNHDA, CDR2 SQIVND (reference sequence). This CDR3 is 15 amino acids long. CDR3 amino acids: CASSPRQTGDTEAFF. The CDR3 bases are TGTGCCAGTAGTCCACGACAGACAGGGGACACTGAAGCTTTCTTT.

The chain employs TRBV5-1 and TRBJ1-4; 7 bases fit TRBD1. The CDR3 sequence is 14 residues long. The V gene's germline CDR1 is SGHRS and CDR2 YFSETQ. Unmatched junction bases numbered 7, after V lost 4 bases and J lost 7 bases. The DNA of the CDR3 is TGCGCCAGCAGCCTAAACAGGGGTGGTGAAAAACTGTTTTTT. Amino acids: CASSLNRGGEKLFF.